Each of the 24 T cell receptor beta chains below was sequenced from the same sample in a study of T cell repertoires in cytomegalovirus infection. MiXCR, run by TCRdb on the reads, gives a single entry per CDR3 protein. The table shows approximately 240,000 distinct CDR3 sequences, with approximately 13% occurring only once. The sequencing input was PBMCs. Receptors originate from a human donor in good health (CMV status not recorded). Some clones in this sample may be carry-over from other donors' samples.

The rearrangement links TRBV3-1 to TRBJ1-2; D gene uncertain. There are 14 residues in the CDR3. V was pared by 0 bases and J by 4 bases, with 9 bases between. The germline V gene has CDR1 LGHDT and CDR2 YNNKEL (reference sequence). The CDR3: CASSQEEWGYGYTF. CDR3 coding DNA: TGTGCCAGCAGCCAAGAAGAATGGGGCTATGGCTACACCTTC.

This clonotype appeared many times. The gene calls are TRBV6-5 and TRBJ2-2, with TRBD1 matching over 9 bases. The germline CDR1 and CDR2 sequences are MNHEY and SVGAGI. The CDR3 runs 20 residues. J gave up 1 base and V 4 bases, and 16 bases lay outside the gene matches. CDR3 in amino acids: CASSSSTGGDLARNTGELFF. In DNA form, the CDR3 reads TGTGCCAGCAGTTCCTCGACAGGGGGGGATCTCGCACGGAACACCGGGGAGCTGTTTTTT.

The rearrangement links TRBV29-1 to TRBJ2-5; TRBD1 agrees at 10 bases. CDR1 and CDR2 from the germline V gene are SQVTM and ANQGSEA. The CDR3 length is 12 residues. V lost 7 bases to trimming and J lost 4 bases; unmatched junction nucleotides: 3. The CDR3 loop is CSGRDRGETQYF. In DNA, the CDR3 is TGCAGCGGTCGGGACAGGGGAGAGACCCAGTACTTC.

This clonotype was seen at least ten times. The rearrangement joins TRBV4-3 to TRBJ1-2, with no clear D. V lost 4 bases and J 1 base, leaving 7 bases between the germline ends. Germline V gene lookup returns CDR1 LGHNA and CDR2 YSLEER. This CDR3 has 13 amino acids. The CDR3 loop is CASSRDVNYGYTF. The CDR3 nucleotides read TGCGCCAGCAGCCGAGACGTTAACTATGGCTACACCTTC.

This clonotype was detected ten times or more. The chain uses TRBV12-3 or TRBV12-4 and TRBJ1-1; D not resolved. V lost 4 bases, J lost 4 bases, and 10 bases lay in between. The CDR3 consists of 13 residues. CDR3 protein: CASSSRLGTEAFF. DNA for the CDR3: TGTGCCAGCAGTTCACGACTGGGCACTGAAGCTTTCTTT.

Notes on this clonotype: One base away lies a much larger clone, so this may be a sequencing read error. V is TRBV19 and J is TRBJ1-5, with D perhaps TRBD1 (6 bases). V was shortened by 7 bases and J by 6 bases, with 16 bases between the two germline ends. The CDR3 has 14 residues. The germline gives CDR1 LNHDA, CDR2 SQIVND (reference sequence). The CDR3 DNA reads TGTGCCAGTACGACGGGGGGCAAGGTTCAGCCCCAGCATTTT. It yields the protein CASTTGGKVQPQHF.

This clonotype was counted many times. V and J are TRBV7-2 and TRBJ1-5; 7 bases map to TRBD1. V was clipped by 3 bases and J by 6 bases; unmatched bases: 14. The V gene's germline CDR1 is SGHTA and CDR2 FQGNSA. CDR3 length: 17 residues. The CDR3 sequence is CASSFAKLGTVSQPQHF. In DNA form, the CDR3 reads TGTGCCAGCAGCTTTGCTAAACTCGGGACAGTTAGTCAGCCCCAGCATTTT.

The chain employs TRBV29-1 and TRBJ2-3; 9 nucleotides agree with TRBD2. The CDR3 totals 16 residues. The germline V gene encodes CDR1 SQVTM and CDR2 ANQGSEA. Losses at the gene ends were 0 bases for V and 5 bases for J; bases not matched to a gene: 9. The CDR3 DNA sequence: TGCAGCGTTGAAGATCCGGGGACTAGCCAAGGAGATACGCAGTATTTT. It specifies CSVEDPGTSQGDTQYF.

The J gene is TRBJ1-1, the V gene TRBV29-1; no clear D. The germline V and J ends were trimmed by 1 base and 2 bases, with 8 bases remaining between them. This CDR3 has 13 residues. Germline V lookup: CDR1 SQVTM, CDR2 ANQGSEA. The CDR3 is CSVEVAVNTEAFF. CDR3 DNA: TGCAGCGTTGAAGTAGCAGTAAACACTGAAGCTTTCTTT.

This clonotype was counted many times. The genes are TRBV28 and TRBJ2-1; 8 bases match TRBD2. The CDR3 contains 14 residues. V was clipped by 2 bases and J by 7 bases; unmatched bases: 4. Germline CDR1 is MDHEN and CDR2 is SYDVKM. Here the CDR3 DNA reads TGTGCCAGCAGTTTAACAGGCGGGAGGAATGAGCAGTTCTTC. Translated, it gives CASSLTGGRNEQFF.

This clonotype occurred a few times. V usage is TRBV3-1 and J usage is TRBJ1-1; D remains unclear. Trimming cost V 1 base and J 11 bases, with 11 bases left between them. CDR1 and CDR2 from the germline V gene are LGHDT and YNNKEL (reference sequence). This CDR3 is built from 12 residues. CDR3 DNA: TGTGCCAGCAGCCAAGCGGCAGAGCGGGCTTTCTTT. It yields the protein CASSQAAERAFF.

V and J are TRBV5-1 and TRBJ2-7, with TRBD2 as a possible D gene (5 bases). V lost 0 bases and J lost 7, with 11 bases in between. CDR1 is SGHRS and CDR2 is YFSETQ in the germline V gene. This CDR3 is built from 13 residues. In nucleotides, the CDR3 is TGCGCCAGCAGCTTGGAACTGACGGGGGAGCAGTACTTC. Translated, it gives CASSLELTGEQYF.

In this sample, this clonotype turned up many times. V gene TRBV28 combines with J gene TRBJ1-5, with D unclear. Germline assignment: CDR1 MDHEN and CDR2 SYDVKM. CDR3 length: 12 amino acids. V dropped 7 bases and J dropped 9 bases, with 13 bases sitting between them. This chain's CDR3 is CASTLPRGPQHF. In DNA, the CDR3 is TGTGCCAGCACCCTCCCTAGAGGGCCCCAGCATTTT. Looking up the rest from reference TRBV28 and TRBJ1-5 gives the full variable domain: DVKVTQSSRYLVKRTGEKVFLECVQDMDHENMFWYRQDPGLGLRLIYFSYDVKMKEKGDIPEGYSVSREKKERFSLILESASTNQTSMYLCASTLPRGPQHFGDGTRLSIL.

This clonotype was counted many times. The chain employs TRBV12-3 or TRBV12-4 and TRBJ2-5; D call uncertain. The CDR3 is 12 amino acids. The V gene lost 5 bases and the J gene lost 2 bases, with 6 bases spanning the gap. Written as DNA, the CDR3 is TGTGCCAGCAGTGCGCGTCAAGAGACCCAGTACTTC. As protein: CASSARQETQYF.

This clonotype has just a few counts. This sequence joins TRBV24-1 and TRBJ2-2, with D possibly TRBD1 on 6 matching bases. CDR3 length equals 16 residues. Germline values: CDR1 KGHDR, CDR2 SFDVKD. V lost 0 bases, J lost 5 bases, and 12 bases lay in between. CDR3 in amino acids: CATSDLTVGGTGELFF. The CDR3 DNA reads TGTGCCACCAGTGATTTGACGGTAGGGGGTACCGGGGAGCTGTTTTTT.

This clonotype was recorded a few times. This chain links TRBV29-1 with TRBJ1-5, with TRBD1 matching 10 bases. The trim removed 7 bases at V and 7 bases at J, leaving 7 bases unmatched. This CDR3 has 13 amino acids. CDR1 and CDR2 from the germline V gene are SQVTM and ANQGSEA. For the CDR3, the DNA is TGCAGCGCCGGGACAGGGGCAAACCAGCCCCAGCATTTT. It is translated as CSAGTGANQPQHF.

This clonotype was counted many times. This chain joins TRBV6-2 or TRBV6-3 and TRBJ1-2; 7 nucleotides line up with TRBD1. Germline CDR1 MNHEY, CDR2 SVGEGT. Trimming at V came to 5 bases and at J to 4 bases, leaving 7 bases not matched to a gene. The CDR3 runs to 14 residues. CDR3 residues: CASSRQGQRYGYTF. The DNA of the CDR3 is TGTGCCAGCAGTCGACAGGGCCAACGCTATGGCTACACCTTC.

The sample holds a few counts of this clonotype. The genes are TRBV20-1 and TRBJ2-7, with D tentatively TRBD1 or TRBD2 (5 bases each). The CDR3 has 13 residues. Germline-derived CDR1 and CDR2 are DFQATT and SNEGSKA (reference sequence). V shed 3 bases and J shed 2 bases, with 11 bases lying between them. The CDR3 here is CSARGEGPYEQYF. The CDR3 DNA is TGCAGTGCTAGGGGGGAAGGGCCCTACGAGCAGTACTTC.

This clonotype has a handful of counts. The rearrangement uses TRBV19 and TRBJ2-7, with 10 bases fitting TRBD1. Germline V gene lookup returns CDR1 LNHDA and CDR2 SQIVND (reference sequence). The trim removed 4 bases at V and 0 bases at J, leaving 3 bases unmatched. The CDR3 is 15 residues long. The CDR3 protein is CASSTGQGFSYEQYF. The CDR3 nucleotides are TGTGCCAGTAGTACGGGACAGGGGTTCTCCTACGAGCAGTACTTC.

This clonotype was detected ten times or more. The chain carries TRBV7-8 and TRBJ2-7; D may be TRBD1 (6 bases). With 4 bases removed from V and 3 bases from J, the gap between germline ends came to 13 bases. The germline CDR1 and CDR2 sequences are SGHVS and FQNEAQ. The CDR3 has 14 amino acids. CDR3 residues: CASSSGQRVYEQYF. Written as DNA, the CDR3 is TGTGCCAGCAGCTCAGGACAGAGAGTCTACGAGCAGTACTTC.

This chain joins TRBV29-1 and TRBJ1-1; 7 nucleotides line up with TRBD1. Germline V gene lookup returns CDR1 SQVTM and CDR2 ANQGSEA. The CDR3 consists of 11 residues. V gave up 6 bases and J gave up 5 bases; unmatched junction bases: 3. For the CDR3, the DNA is TGCAGCGTCCAGGGGGGGACTGAAGCTTTCTTT. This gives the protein CSVQGGTEAFF.

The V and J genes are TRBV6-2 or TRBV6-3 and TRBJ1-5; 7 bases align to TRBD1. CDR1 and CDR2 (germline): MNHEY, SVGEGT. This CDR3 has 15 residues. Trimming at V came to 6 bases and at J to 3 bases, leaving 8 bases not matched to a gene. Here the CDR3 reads CASSAGQAYNQPQHF. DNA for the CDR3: TGTGCCAGCAGCGCCGGACAGGCGTACAATCAGCCCCAGCATTTT.

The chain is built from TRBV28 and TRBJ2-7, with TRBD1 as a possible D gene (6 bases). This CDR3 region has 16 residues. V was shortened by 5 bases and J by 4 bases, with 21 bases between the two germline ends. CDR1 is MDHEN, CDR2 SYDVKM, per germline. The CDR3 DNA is TGTGCCAGCAGTCCGGAGACAGGACCGAGGGGTTACGAGCAGTACTTC. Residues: CASSPETGPRGYEQYF.

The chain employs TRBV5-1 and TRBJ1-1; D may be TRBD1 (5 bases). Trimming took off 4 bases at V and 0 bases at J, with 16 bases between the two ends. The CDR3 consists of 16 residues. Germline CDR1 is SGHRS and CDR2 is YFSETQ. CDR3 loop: CASSPVVGTVNTEAFF. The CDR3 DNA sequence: TGCGCCAGCAGCCCCGTGGTGGGGACGGTGAACACTGAAGCTTTCTTT. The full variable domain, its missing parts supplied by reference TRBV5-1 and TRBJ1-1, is KAGVTQTPRYLIKTRGQQVTLSCSPISGHRSVSWYQQTPGQGLQFLFEYFSETQRNKGNFPGRFSGRQFSNSRSEMNVSTLELGDSALYLCASSPVVGTVNTEAFFGQGTRLTVV.